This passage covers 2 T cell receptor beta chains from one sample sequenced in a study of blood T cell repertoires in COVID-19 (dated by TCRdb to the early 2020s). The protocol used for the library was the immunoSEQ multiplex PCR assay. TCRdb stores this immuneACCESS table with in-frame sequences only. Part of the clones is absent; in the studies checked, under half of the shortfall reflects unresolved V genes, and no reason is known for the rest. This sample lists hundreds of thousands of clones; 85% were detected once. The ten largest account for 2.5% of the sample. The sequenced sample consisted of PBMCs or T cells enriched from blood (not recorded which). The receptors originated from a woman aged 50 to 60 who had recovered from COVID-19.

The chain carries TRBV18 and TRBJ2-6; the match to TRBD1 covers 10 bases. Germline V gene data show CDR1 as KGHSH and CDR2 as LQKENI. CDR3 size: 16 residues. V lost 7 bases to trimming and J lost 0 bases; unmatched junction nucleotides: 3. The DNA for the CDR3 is TGTGCCAGCTTCGGACAGGGGGACTCTGGGGCCAACGTCCTGACTTTC. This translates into CASFGQGDSGANVLTF.

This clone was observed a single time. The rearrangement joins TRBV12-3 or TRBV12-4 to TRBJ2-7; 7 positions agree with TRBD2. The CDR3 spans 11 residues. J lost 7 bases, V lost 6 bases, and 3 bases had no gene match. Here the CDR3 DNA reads TGTGCCAGCAGAACCGGGGGGGAGCAGTACTTC. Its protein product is CASRTGGEQYF.